The source of this T cell receptor beta chain is a study of cytotoxic CD8 clonotypes in ibrutinib-treated CLL. Looking at the study overall: Of a cohort that held roughly eleven relapsed/refractory and some 15 treatment-naive patients, about 18 were IGHV unmutated. Response sampling took place at median 12 months of treatment, range 6 to 36. Across samples, productive templates numbered roughly 230,000 and productive rearrangements reached approximately 94,000 on average. Study-wide results and limits: Baseline levels of clonality went above those of age-matched healthy donors and moved with circulating CD8+ T-cell counts.

In the case of this clone: Its specificity is unknown.

The assay was immunoSEQ multiplex PCR, and TCRdb's table has in-frame clones only and misses some. The data contain about 140,000 clones, about 72% of them singletons. Germline assignment: CDR1 SGHDN and CDR2 FVKESK. Trimming took off 2 bases at V and 0 bases at J, with 8 bases between the two ends. The length of the CDR3 is 14 residues. This clonotype was sampled from a human donor with chronic lymphocytic leukemia. Sequencing used PBMCs, obtained after 12 months of ibrutinib treatment. V and J are TRBV14 and TRBJ2-7; D remains unclear. CDR3 loop: CASSQRASSYEQYF. CDR3 nucleotide sequence: TGTGCCAGCAGCCAAAGGGCGAGCTCCTACGAGCAGTACTTC.